Presented here are 19 T cell receptor beta chains from one specimen sequenced in a study of vaccination and CD4 T cells after COVID-19. The sample's treatment: approximately 11-day PBMC culture with coronavirus spike peptide pools or control peptides (ViraFEST assay). An unexposed donor provided the CD4+ T cells, which were collected before the COVID-19 pandemic (2011-2018). For these receptors, no antigen is known. Cultured CD4+ T-cell DNA underwent Oncomine TCR Beta short-read sequencing. TCRdb reanalysed the PCR reads using MiXCR and keeps one entry per CDR3 protein. Seen here are around 6,100 distinct CDR3 sequences, 43% observed once, and the top ten hold roughly 38%. Material for sequencing was CD4+ T cells from blood, cultured in vitro. Every receptor here comes from a human donor in good health.

The genes are TRBV2 and TRBJ1-6; no firm D call. This CDR3 region has 14 residues. V lost 5 bases, J lost 6 bases, and 11 bases lay in between. Germline CDR1 reads SNHLY; CDR2 reads FYNNEI. CDR3 bases: TGTGCCAGCAGTAAACAAGTATCTAATTCACCCCTCCACTTT. Amino acid sequence: CASSKQVSNSPLHF. Filled out from reference TRBV2 and TRBJ1-6, the complete variable domain reads EPEVTQTPSHQVTQMGQEVILRCVPISNHLYFYWYRQILGQKVEFLVSFYNNEISEKSEIFDDQFSVERPDGSNFTLKIRSTKLEDSAMYFCASSKQVSNSPLHFGNGTRLTVT.

This clonotype was counted only a few times. V gene TRBV30 combines with J gene TRBJ2-7; unclear D gene. Per germline, CDR1 GTSNPN and CDR2 SVGIG (reference sequence). V was pared by 0 bases and J by 2 bases, with 8 bases between. The CDR3 is 13 residues long. The CDR3 DNA follows: TGTGCCTGGAGTGTCGGCAGCCCCTACGAGCAGTACTTC. Translated, it gives CAWSVGSPYEQYF.

The chain couples TRBV2 to TRBJ1-1; no reliable D call. The length of the CDR3 is 12 residues. V was shortened by 6 bases and J by 6 bases, with 11 bases between the two germline ends. CDR1 is SNHLY and CDR2 is FYNNEI in the germline V gene. Here the CDR3 DNA reads TGTGCCAGCAGGTGGAGTAACCCTGAAGCTTTCTTT. This encodes CASRWSNPEAFF.

This chain connects TRBV20-1 to TRBJ1-1; no clear D gene. Germline-derived CDR1 and CDR2 are DFQATT and SNEGSKA (reference sequence). Trimming left V 3 bases short and J 4 bases short, with 15 bases between. The CDR3 runs to 14 residues. The CDR3 loop is CSASREARGTEAFF. CDR3 sequence (DNA): TGCAGTGCTAGTAGGGAGGCACGAGGCACTGAAGCTTTCTTT.

V is TRBV20-1 and J is TRBJ1-5; D is ambiguous. Trimming cost V 6 bases and J 3 bases, with 15 bases left between them. CDR1 is DFQATT, CDR2 SNEGSKA, per germline (reference sequence). The CDR3 length is 14 residues. CDR3 sequence reads: CSAAMGPPNQPQHF. The CDR3 DNA reads as TGCAGTGCCGCCATGGGCCCCCCCAATCAGCCCCAGCATTTT.

The CDR3 region has the DNA TGTGCCTGGAGCTCCTCAGGGATAGGGAACTATGGCTACACCTTC. Translated: CAWSSSGIGNYGYTF. The chain uses TRBV30 and TRBJ1-2, with a weak D call TRBD1 (5 bases). Trimming took 3 bases from V and 2 from J, leaving 16 bases between them. CDR1 GTSNPN and CDR2 SVGIG come from the germline V gene (reference sequence). The CDR3 runs 15 residues.

This chain connects TRBV3-1 to TRBJ2-7; D may be TRBD2 (5 bases). The CDR3 totals 13 residues. V was clipped by 4 bases and J by 6 bases, with 13 bases between them. Germline CDR1 and CDR2: LGHDT and YNNKEL (reference sequence). CDR3 coding DNA: TGTGCCAGCAGCCTAACTAGAAATGTCGAGCAGTACTTC. Translating it yields CASSLTRNVEQYF.

V and J are TRBV5-1 and TRBJ2-1; 8 bases match TRBD1. The V and J ends lost 4 bases and 4 bases, in that order; junction bases with no gene match: 7. This CDR3 region has 15 residues. Germline V gene data show CDR1 as SGHRS and CDR2 as YFSETQ. CDR3 sequence (DNA): TGCGCCAGCAGCAGCGGACAGGGAACTTACAATGAGCAGTTCTTC. This gives the protein CASSSGQGTYNEQFF.

The chain is built from TRBV2 and TRBJ1-6; the match to TRBD1 covers 8 bases. Trimming removed 6 bases from V and 11 bases from J; junction bases left unmatched: 6. The CDR3 contains 13 residues. The germline CDR1 and CDR2 sequences are SNHLY and FYNNEI. DNA for the CDR3: TGTGCCAGCAGGGCGACAGGGGATCCACCCCTCCACTTT. Translating it yields CASRATGDPPLHF.

This clonotype appeared a few times. This sequence joins TRBV20-1 and TRBJ2-3; 7 nucleotides match TRBD2. Unmatched junction bases numbered 11, after V lost 6 bases and J lost 2 bases. The CDR3 is 15 residues long. Per the germline V gene, CDR1 is DFQATT and CDR2 is SNEGSKA (reference sequence). The CDR3 DNA is TGCAGTGCCCCCCTGAGCGGGGACCTCACAGATACGCAGTATTTT. Translation gives CSAPLSGDLTDTQYF.

The chain recombines TRBV5-1 with TRBJ2-2, with D unresolved. With 7 bases removed from V and 0 bases from J, the gap between germline ends came to 10 bases. The CDR3 has 14 amino acids. In germline, CDR1 is SGHRS, CDR2 YFSETQ. The CDR3 here is CASRRVPNTGELFF. In nucleotides, the CDR3 is TGCGCCAGCCGTAGGGTGCCGAACACCGGGGAGCTGTTTTTT.

This clonotype was seen more than once but under ten times. This chain uses TRBV7-3 with TRBJ2-1, with D possibly called TRBD1 or TRBD2 (8 bases each). Germline CDR1 reads SGHTA; CDR2 reads FQGTGA. Deletions cut 4 bases from V and 10 bases from J, with 20 bases between. This CDR3 region has 15 residues. The CDR3 here is CASSSPERGTGEQFF. The CDR3, as DNA: TGTGCCAGCAGCTCCCCCGAGCGGGGGACAGGCGAGCAGTTCTTC.

The V call is TRBV15, the J call TRBJ2-2, with D uncertain. CDR1 is LNHNV, CDR2 YYDKDF, per germline (reference sequence). The CDR3 extends over 13 amino acids. V gave up 0 bases and J gave up 7 bases, with 6 bases separating them. This CDR3 is CATSRDMIGELFF. The CDR3 DNA sequence: TGTGCCACCAGCAGAGATATGATCGGGGAGCTGTTTTTT.

V gene TRBV5-5 combines with J gene TRBJ1-2, with 10 positions matching TRBD1. V lost 3 bases and J lost 7; bases outside the gene matches: 15. The CDR3 loop spans 17 amino acids. Germline-derived CDR1 and CDR2 are SGHKS and YYEKEE (reference sequence). The CDR3 DNA reads TGTGCCAGCAGCTGGACTTCCACCGGGACAGGGGATCGTGGCTACACCTTC. It translates to CASSWTSTGTGDRGYTF.

This chain links TRBV6-1 with TRBJ1-1, with no clear D. In germline, CDR1 is MNHNS, CDR2 SASEGT. CDR3 length: 12 residues. V was pared by 5 bases and J by 8 bases, with 12 bases between. The CDR3 sequence: CASSPWQTEAFF. The CDR3 DNA is TGTGCCAGCAGTCCCTGGCAAACAGAAGCTTTCTTT.

This chain joins TRBV24-1 and TRBJ2-1; TRBD2 agrees at 9 bases. The V and J ends lost 2 bases and 7 bases, in that order; junction bases with no gene match: 11. CDR1 and CDR2 from the germline V gene are KGHDR and SFDVKD. The CDR3 contains 17 residues. CDR3 residues: CATSDSSRGGAENEQFF. The CDR3 DNA reads TGTGCCACCAGTGATTCCTCTCGCGGGGGGGCCGAGAATGAGCAGTTCTTC.

The CDR3 spells CASSAGPYNSPLHF. DNA of the CDR3: TGTGCCAGCAGTGCAGGCCCGTATAATTCACCCCTCCACTTT. The chain uses TRBV6-1 and TRBJ1-6; no firm D call. The CDR3 has 14 amino acids. From germline, CDR1 is MNHNS and CDR2 SASEGT. Between the trimmed V and J ends, which lost 4 bases and 4 bases, there was a span of 8 bases.

This clonotype was found a few times. This chain joins TRBV6-1 and TRBJ2-2, with TRBD2 matching over 8 bases. CDR1 is MNHNS and CDR2 is SASEGT in the germline V gene. V gave up 8 bases and J gave up 6 bases; unmatched junction bases: 8. The CDR3 is 14 residues long. The CDR3 sequence is CASGRGLGSGELFF. DNA of the CDR3: TGTGCCAGCGGACGGGGACTAGGATCCGGGGAGCTGTTTTTT.

V gene TRBV11-2 combines with J gene TRBJ2-5; TRBD2 is a possible D gene (5 bases). The germline gives CDR1 SGHAT, CDR2 FQNNGV. Trimming stripped 5 bases from V and 7 bases from J, with 17 bases between. This CDR3 is built from 14 residues. CDR3 in amino acids: CASSGGPVVRTQYF. CDR3 in DNA: TGTGCCAGCAGCGGAGGCCCGGTCGTGAGGACCCAGTACTTC.